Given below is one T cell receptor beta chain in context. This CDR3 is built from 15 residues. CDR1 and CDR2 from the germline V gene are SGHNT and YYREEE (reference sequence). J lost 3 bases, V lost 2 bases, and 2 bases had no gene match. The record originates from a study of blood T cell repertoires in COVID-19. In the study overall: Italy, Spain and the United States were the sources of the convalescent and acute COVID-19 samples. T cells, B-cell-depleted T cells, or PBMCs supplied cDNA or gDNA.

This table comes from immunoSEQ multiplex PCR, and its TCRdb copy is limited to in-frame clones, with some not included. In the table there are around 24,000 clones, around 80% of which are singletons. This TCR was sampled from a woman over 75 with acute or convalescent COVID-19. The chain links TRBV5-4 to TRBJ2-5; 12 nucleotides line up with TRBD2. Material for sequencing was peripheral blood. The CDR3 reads CASSFPSGGEETQYF. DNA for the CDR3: TGTGCCAGCAGCTTTCCTAGCGGGGGGGAAGAGACCCAGTACTTC. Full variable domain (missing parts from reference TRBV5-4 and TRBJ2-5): ETGVTQSPTHLIKTRGQQVTLRCSSQSGHNTVSWYQQALGQGPQFIFQYYREEENGRGNFPPRFSGLQFPNYSSELNVNALELDDSALYLCASSFPSGGEETQYFGPGTRLLVL.